These T cell receptor beta chains were read from a single sample in a study of beta chain features in type 1 diabetes. Profiling relied on immunoSEQ multiplex PCR, and the TCRdb table lists in-frame clones only, not all of them. The sample carries about 370,000 clones, around 10% recorded once. The sequenced material came from central memory CD4+ T cells from blood. All receptors derive from a man aged 25 to 40 with type 1 diabetes. Each CDR3 is given with its conserved first and last residue. Each record gives: V gene, D gene, J gene, clone size, CDR3 protein, CDR3 DNA. A D gene is named only where the DNA matches it firmly. The size field is filled for only some rows; it gives once, few, many or a size class.

v_call: TRBV18; d_call: NA; j_call: TRBJ2-3; clone_size: NA; cdr3_aa: CASSPPVEGTDTQYF; cdr3_nt: TGTGCCAGCTCACCACCGGTGGAGGGGACAGATACGCAGTATTTT
v_call: TRBV4-3; d_call: TRBD1; j_call: TRBJ2-6; clone_size: NA; cdr3_aa: CASSQARTGGGGANVLTF; cdr3_nt: TGCGCCAGCAGCCAGGCTCGGACAGGCGGTGGTGGGGCCAACGTCCTGACTTTC
v_call: TRBV9; d_call: NA; j_call: TRBJ1-2; clone_size: NA; cdr3_aa: CASSVAYVGGNRANYGYTF; cdr3_nt: TGTGCCAGCAGCGTAGCCTACGTGGGCGGGAACCGGGCAAACTATGGCTACACCTTC
v_call: TRBV6-5; d_call: TRBD1; j_call: TRBJ2-7; clone_size: NA; cdr3_aa: CATITGASYEQYF; cdr3_nt: TGTGCCACGATTACAGGGGCGTCCTACGAGCAGTACTTC
v_call: TRBV14; d_call: NA; j_call: TRBJ2-7; clone_size: many; cdr3_aa: CASSNTVDYEQYF; cdr3_nt: TGTGCCAGCAGTAATACCGTAGACTACGAGCAGTACTTC
v_call: TRBV7-3; d_call: TRBD1; j_call: TRBJ2-7; clone_size: few; cdr3_aa: CASSLRGPPDEQYF; cdr3_nt: TGTGCCAGTTCTCTGAGGGGGCCTCCAGACGAGCAGTACTTC
v_call: TRBV10-3; d_call: NA; j_call: TRBJ1-2; clone_size: NA; cdr3_aa: CASSEIGGRGAYTF; cdr3_nt: TGTGCCAGCAGTGAGATTGGGGGACGCGGGGCCTACACCTTC
v_call: TRBV5-1; d_call: NA; j_call: TRBJ2-2; clone_size: few; cdr3_aa: CASSLEGNTGELFF; cdr3_nt: TGCGCCAGCAGCTTGGAAGGAAACACCGGGGAGCTGTTTTTT
v_call: TRBV21-1; d_call: NA; j_call: TRBJ1-5; clone_size: NA; cdr3_aa: CASSSAGFRNQPQHF; cdr3_nt: TGTGCCAGCAGCAGCGCGGGGTTTAGAAATCAGCCCCAGCATTTT
v_call: TRBV7-9; d_call: TRBD2; j_call: TRBJ2-4; clone_size: NA; cdr3_aa: CASSFYAGVKNIQYF; cdr3_nt: TGTGCCAGCAGCTTTTATGCGGGAGTCAAAAACATTCAGTACTTC
v_call: TRBV4-1; d_call: NA; j_call: TRBJ1-2; clone_size: NA; cdr3_aa: CASSQDGEGYTF; cdr3_nt: TGCGCCAGCAGCCAAGATGGGGAAGGCTACACCTTC
v_call: TRBV7-2; d_call: NA; j_call: TRBJ1-4; clone_size: NA; cdr3_aa: CASSLVAGLNEKLFF; cdr3_nt: TGTGCCAGCAGCTTAGTTGCTGGACTGAATGAAAAACTGTTTTTT
v_call: TRBV21-1; d_call: NA; j_call: TRBJ2-1; clone_size: many; cdr3_aa: CASSKDYRGDEQFF; cdr3_nt: TGTGCCAGCAGCAAAGATTACAGGGGGGATGAGCAGTTCTTC
v_call: TRBV11-3; d_call: NA; j_call: TRBJ2-1; clone_size: few; cdr3_aa: CASSLVGYNEQFF; cdr3_nt: TGTGCCAGCAGCTTAGTAGGTTACAATGAGCAGTTCTTC
v_call: TRBV7-2; d_call: NA; j_call: TRBJ2-1; clone_size: few; cdr3_aa: CASSPGRGQYNEQFF; cdr3_nt: TGTGCCAGCAGCCCCGGGAGAGGCCAATACAATGAGCAGTTCTTC
v_call: TRBV11-2; d_call: TRBD2; j_call: TRBJ2-5; clone_size: many; cdr3_aa: CASSSGLVETQYF; cdr3_nt: TGTGCCAGCAGCTCGGGACTAGTAGAGACCCAGTACTTC